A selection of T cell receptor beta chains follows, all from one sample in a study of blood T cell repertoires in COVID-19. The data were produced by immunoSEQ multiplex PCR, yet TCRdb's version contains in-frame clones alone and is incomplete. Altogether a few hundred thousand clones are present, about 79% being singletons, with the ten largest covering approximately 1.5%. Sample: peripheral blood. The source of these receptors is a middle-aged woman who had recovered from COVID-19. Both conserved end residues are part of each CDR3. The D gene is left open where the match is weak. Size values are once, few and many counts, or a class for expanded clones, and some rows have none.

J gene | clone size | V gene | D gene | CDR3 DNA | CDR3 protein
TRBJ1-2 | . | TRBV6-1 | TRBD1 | TGTGCCAGCAGGACACAGGGGATCTATGGCTACACCTTC | CASRTQGIYGYTF
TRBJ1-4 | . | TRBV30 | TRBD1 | TGTGCCTGGAATAAAGACAGGGGGAATGAAAAACTGTTTTTT | CAWNKDRGNEKLFF
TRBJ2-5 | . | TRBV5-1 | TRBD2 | TGCGCCAGCAGCTTCTATAGCGGGGGGGAAGAGACCCAGTACTTC | CASSFYSGGEETQYF
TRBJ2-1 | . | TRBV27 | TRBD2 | TGTGCCAGCAGTTTATTGACTAGCGGGGTCAATGAGCAGTTCTTC | CASSLLTSGVNEQFF
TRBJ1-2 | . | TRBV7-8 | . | TGTGCCAGCAGCTTACGGGCAGGGACAACCCATGGCTACACCTTC | CASSLRAGTTHGYTF
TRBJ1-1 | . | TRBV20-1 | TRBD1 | TGCAGTGCTAGTCCCACAGGGGGCGTGGGGAACACTGAAGCTTTCTTT | CSASPTGGVGNTEAFF
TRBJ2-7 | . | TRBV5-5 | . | TGTGCCAGCAGCTTTGCTGCAGGATCGTACGAGCAGTACTTC | CASSFAAGSYEQYF
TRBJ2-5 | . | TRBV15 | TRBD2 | TGTGCCACCTTGTTTGGCGGGGGAACGGAGACCCAGTACTTC | CATLFGGGTETQYF
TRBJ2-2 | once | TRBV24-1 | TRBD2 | TGTGCCACCGAAACGGGGGGGACGAACACCGGGGAGCTGTTTTTT | CATETGGTNTGELFF
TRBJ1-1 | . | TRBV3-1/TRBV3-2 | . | TGTGCCAGCAGCCAAGGGAATACAGGGAGGGCCACTGAAGCTTTCTTT | CASSQGNTGRATEAFF
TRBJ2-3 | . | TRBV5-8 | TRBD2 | TGTGCCAGCAGCTTGGCTAGCGGGAGTTGGGAAGATACGCAGTATTTT | CASSLASGSWEDTQYF
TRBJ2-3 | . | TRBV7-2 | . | TGTGCCAGCAGCCCACAGGACTACGGACGTAGAACAGATACGCAGTATTTT | CASSPQDYGRRTDTQYF
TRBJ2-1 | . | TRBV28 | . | TGTGCCAGCAGCGAGGAGTACAATGAGCAGTTCTTC | CASSEEYNEQFF
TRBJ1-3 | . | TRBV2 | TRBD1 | TGTGCCAGCGGCGAGGGACAGGGGGCTGGAAACACCATATATTTT | CASGEGQGAGNTIYF
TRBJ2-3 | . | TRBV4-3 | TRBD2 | TGCGCCAGCAGCCAAGATAGGGGTAGCGGGGGGGCCACAGATACGCAGTATTTT | CASSQDRGSGGATDTQYF
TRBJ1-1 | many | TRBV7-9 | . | TGTGCCAGCAGCTTATTGCGGGGTTTCCCTGAAGCTTTCTTT | CASSLLRGFPEAFF
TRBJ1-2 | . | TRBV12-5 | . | TGTGCTAGTACCCTGTGGGGGCGAGGCTACACCTTC | CASTLWGRGYTF
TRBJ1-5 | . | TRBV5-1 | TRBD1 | TGCGCCAGCAGCTTGCTGGGACAGGGGTCCCCTCATAGCAATCAGCCCCAGCATTTT | CASSLLGQGSPHSNQPQHF
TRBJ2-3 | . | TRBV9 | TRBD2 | TGTGCCAGCAGCGTAGTAGCGGGGGGTGATACGCAGTATTTT | CASSVVAGGDTQYF
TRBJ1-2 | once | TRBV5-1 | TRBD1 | TGCGCCAGCAGCTTGATAGGACAGGGACCATATGGCTACACCTTC | CASSLIGQGPYGYTF
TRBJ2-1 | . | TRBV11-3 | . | TGTGCCAGCAACCGAGGTTCAAGGCACAATGAGCAGTTCTTC | CASNRGSRHNEQFF
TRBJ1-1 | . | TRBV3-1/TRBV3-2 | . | TGTGCCAGCAGCCGCGCGTCGACAGCCGACACTGAAGCTTTCTTT | CASSRASTADTEAFF
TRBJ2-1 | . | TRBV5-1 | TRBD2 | TGCGCCAGCAGCTTGGTAGCTAGCGGGGGGGGCGAGCAGTTCTTC | CASSLVASGGGEQFF
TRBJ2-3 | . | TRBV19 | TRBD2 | TGTGCCAGGAGGACTAGCAGAGATACGCAGTATTTT | CARRTSRDTQYF
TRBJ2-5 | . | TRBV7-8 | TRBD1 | TGTGCCAGCAGCTCACGACAGGGGCAAGAGACCCAGTACTTC | CASSSRQGQETQYF
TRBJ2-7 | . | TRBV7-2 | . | TGTGCCAGCAGCTTGTCCCCCCTAGTCGAGCAGTACTTC | CASSLSPLVEQYF
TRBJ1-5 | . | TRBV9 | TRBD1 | TGTGCCAGCAGCGCCGGACAGGGGATCAATCAGCCCCAGCATTTT | CASSAGQGINQPQHF
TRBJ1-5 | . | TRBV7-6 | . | TGTGCCAGCAGCTTAGATAGTGCTCCGGGTCAGCCCCAGCATTTT | CASSLDSAPGQPQHF
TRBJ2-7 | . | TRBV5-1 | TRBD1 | TGCGCCAGCAGCCGAGGGACAGGGTCCTCCTACGAGCAGTACTTC | CASSRGTGSSYEQYF
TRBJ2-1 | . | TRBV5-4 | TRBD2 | TGTGCCAGCAGCTGGGGACTAGCGGGGGCCCTAGACAATGAGCAGTTCTTC | CASSWGLAGALDNEQFF
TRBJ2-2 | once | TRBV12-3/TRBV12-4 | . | TGTGCCAGCAAAGTCCGGGAGTTCGGGGAGCTGTTTTTT | CASKVREFGELFF
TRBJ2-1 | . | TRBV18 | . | TGTGCCAGCTCACCCCCTGTGACAGTCAATGAGCAGTTCTTC | CASSPPVTVNEQFF
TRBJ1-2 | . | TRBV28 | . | TGTGCCAGCAGTTTTTATCGGGACACCTACTATGGCTACACCTTC | CASSFYRDTYYGYTF
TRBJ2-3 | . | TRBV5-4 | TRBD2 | TGTGCCAGCAGCTCGGGGGGGAGGACTAGCGGAATCTCTAGCACAGATACGCAGTATTTT | CASSSGGRTSGISSTDTQYF
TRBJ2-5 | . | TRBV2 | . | TGTGCCAGCAGTATCTCTAGGCTTCAAGAGACCCAGTACTTC | CASSISRLQETQYF
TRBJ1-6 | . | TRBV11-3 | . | TGTGCCAGCTTCCAGAATTATTCACCCCTCCACTTT | CASFQNYSPLHF
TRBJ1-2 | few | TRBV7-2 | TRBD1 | TGTGCCAGCAGCTTAGGGACAGGACCCTATGGCTACACCTTC | CASSLGTGPYGYTF
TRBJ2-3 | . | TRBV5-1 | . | TGCGCCAGCAGCTTCTTCTCGGGGAGCGGCACAGATACGCAGTATTTT | CASSFFSGSGTDTQYF
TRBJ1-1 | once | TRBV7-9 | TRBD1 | TGTGCCAGCAGCCGGACAGGGGGTTTTGGATGGACTGAAGCTTTCTTT | CASSRTGGFGWTEAFF
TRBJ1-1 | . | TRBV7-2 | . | TGTGCCAGCAGCTTAAACAGGGAAAACACTGAAGCTTTCTTT | CASSLNRENTEAFF
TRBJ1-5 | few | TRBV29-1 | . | TGCAGCGTTGAAGGGCCTTGGCCCCAGCCCCAGCATTTT | CSVEGPWPQPQHF
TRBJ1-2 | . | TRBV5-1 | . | TGCGCCAGCAGAGACCCGGGCGGGTATGGCTACACCTTC | CASRDPGGYGYTF
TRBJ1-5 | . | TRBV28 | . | TGTGCCAGCAGGACAGGTAATCAGCCCCAGCATTTT | CASRTGNQPQHF
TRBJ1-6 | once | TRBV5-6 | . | TGTGCCAGCAGCAAGCGGGGAGCGACCTATAATTCACCCCTCCACTTT | CASSKRGATYNSPLHF